Below, 18 T cell receptor beta chains from the same sample are listed, as sequenced in a study of cytomegalovirus exposure and HLA in healthy donors. PCR used 60 Vbeta primers and 13 Jbeta primers. The repertoire was sequenced with immunoSEQ multiplex PCR; TCRdb's copy has only in-frame clones and lacks some. The sample lists about 170,000 clones, about 73% occurring once. The sequenced sample was PBMCs. All receptors come from a woman between 45 and 60 years old in good health and CMV-seropositive.

The chain employs TRBV7-9 and TRBJ2-5, with a tentative D call TRBD2 (6 bases). The CDR3 sequence is 12 residues long. Germline-derived CDR1 and CDR2 are SEHNR and FQNEAQ (reference sequence). Deletions cut 3 bases from V and 5 bases from J, with 7 bases between. The DNA of the CDR3 is TGTGCCAGCAGCTTTGGGGGGGAGACCCAGTACTTC. Its translation is CASSFGGETQYF.

CDR3 protein: CASSKMRGDVAEQYF. The CDR3 DNA reads as TGTGCCAGCAGCAAGATGCGGGGGGATGTCGCCGAGCAGTACTTC. The chain employs TRBV7-9 and TRBJ2-7, with 8 bases aligning to TRBD2. This CDR3 comprises 15 residues. J lost 6 bases, V lost 5 bases, and 12 bases had no gene match. The germline V gene has CDR1 SEHNR and CDR2 FQNEAQ (reference sequence). Together with reference TRBV7-9 and TRBJ2-7, the CDR3 gives the full variable domain: DTGVSQNPRHKITKRGQNVTFRCDPISEHNRLYWYRQTLGQGPEFLTYFQNEAQLEKSRLLSDRFSAERPKGSFSTLEIQRTEQGDSAMYLCASSKMRGDVAEQYFGPGTRLTVT.

This chain links TRBV5-1 with TRBJ1-1, with 7 bases matching TRBD1. Germline assignment: CDR1 SGHRS and CDR2 YFSETQ. Losses at the gene ends were 4 bases for V and 4 bases for J; bases not matched to a gene: 10. The CDR3 has 15 amino acids. CDR3 bases: TGCGCCAGCAGCACAACAGGGGTAAGGACCACTGAAGCTTTCTTT. It is translated as CASSTTGVRTTEAFF.

The chain links TRBV5-1 to TRBJ2-1, with D perhaps matching TRBD2 (6 bases). V was cut by 0 bases and J by 7 bases, with 11 bases left in between. Germline lookup yields CDR1 SGHRS and CDR2 YFSETQ. This CDR3 has 14 residues. This CDR3 is CASSLAVAVNEQFF. The CDR3, as DNA: TGCGCCAGCAGCTTGGCGGTAGCGGTTAATGAGCAGTTCTTC.

The rearrangement uses TRBV2 and TRBJ1-2; the D gene is possibly TRBD1 (5 bases). The germline V and J ends were trimmed by 3 bases and 2 bases, with 7 bases remaining between them. Germline CDR1 and CDR2: SNHLY and FYNNEI. The CDR3 extends over 13 amino acids. The CDR3 sequence: CASSDRVNYGYTF. CDR3 in DNA: TGTGCCAGCAGTGACAGGGTGAACTATGGCTACACCTTC.

The chain links TRBV5-6 to TRBJ1-6; D is perhaps TRBD1 (6 bases). Germline CDR1 and CDR2: SGHDT and YYEEEE. Trimming took off 0 bases at V and 7 bases at J, with 8 bases between the two ends. This CDR3 comprises 14 residues. The CDR3 coding sequence is TGTGCCAGCAGCTTGGCAGGGGTCAATTCACCCCTCCACTTT. Protein sequence: CASSLAGVNSPLHF. The full variable domain, its missing parts supplied by reference TRBV5-6 and TRBJ1-6, is DAGVTQSPTHLIKTRGQQVTLRCSPKSGHDTVSWYQQALGQGPQFIFQYYEEEERQRGNFPDRFSGHQFPNYSSELNVNALLLGDSALYLCASSLAGVNSPLHFGNGTRLTVT.

This clone came up a few times. This rearrangement joins TRBV6-5 to TRBJ2-5; tentative D call: TRBD2 (6 bases). Looked up from germline, CDR1 is MNHEY and CDR2 is SVGAGI. The V end lost 6 bases, the J end lost 4 bases, and 15 bases lay between the germline ends. This CDR3 region has 14 residues. The CDR3 DNA sequence: TGTGCCAGCAGCCAAACGGGGGTGGGAGAGACCCAGTACTTC. This codes for CASSQTGVGETQYF.

The chain employs TRBV7-9 and TRBJ2-1, with TRBD2 identical over 8 bases. The CDR3 contains 15 residues. Germline V gene data show CDR1 as SEHNR and CDR2 as FQNEAQ (reference sequence). V shed 5 bases, J shed 3 bases, and the junction held 6 bases outside the gene matches. The DNA for the CDR3 is TGTGCCAGCAGCCTGGTGGCGGGGGGCTACAATGAGCAGTTCTTC. This gives the protein CASSLVAGGYNEQFF.

The CDR3 reads CATSRDQRSQQETQYF. In nucleotides, the CDR3 is TGTGCCACCAGCAGAGATCAGCGGAGCCAACAAGAGACCCAGTACTTC. V is TRBV15 and J is TRBJ2-5; TRBD2 is a possible D gene (5 bases). This CDR3 contains 16 residues. V dropped 0 bases and J dropped 2 bases, with 13 bases sitting between them. Germline V gene lookup returns CDR1 LNHNV and CDR2 YYDKDF (reference sequence). Combining the CDR3 with reference TRBV15 and TRBJ2-5 gives the whole variable domain DAMVIQNPRYQVTQFGKPVTLSCSQTLNHNVMYWYQQKSSQAPKLLFHYYDKDFNNEADTPDNFQSRRPNTSFCFLDIRSPGLGDTAMYLCATSRDQRSQQETQYFGPGTRLLVL.

The chain uses TRBV30 and TRBJ1-5, with D possibly TRBD1 on 6 matching bases. Germline V lookup: CDR1 GTSNPN, CDR2 SVGIG (reference sequence). The CDR3 is 14 amino acids. V was cut by 0 bases and J by 12 bases, with 18 bases left in between. The DNA of the CDR3 is TGTGCCTGGAGTGTACCCGACAGGTCGTACCGCCAGCATTTT. Translation gives CAWSVPDRSYRQHF.

This rearrangement joins TRBV5-4 to TRBJ1-1, with no clear D. This CDR3 is 14 amino acids long. Germline V lookup: CDR1 SGHNT, CDR2 YYREEE (reference sequence). V dropped 0 bases and J dropped 4 bases, with 10 bases sitting between them. The CDR3 region is CASSLGRWATEAFF. The CDR3, as DNA: TGTGCCAGCAGCTTGGGCAGATGGGCCACTGAAGCTTTCTTT.

V and J are TRBV30 and TRBJ2-1, with TRBD2 matching 8 bases. The V segment lost 0 bases and the J segment 4 bases; nucleotides outside the gene matches: 8. This CDR3 is 16 amino acids long. Germline V gene data show CDR1 as GTSNPN and CDR2 as SVGIG (reference sequence). CDR3 region: CAWSVLGGGGYNEQFF. In nucleotides, the CDR3 is TGTGCCTGGAGTGTACTGGGGGGCGGGGGGTACAATGAGCAGTTCTTC. Full variable domain (rest looked up from reference TRBV30 and TRBJ2-1): SQTIHQWPATLVQPVGSPLSLECTVEGTSNPNLYWYRQAAGRGLQLLFYSVGIGQISSEVPQNLSASRPQDRQFILSSKKLLLSDSGFYLCAWSVLGGGGYNEQFFGPGTRLTVL.

This chain connects TRBV7-9 to TRBJ1-1; D is undetermined. Deletions cut 2 bases from V and 6 bases from J, with 13 bases between. Per germline, CDR1 SEHNR and CDR2 FQNEAQ (reference sequence). This CDR3 contains 14 residues. The CDR3 DNA is TGTGCCAGCAGCTTAAGTATTCCTAATGCTGAAGCTTTCTTT. This encodes CASSLSIPNAEAFF.

This clone was seen once. The chain has TRBV7-9 and TRBJ1-3; D is possibly TRBD1 (6 bases). Germline V gene sequence: CDR1 SEHNR, CDR2 FQNEAQ (reference sequence). Trimming shortened V by 3 bases and J by 6 bases, and 18 bases separated the two germline ends. The CDR3 totals 16 residues. DNA for the CDR3: TGTGCCAGCAGCTTCCAAAGAGCAGGGGTAGCAAACACCATATATTTT. This gives the protein CASSFQRAGVANTIYF.

The J gene is TRBJ2-5, the V gene TRBV19; 14 nucleotides match TRBD2. CDR3 length: 16 amino acids. The V segment lost 5 bases and the J segment 5 bases; nucleotides outside the gene matches: 7. Germline lookup yields CDR1 LNHDA and CDR2 SQIVND (reference sequence). The CDR3 loop reads CASSPGTSGGGETQYF. The CDR3 region has the DNA TGTGCCAGTAGTCCAGGGACTAGCGGGGGAGGTGAGACCCAGTACTTC.

In this sample, this clone turned up a few times. The chain combines TRBV19 with TRBJ1-4; D uncertain. The CDR3 is 14 residues long. Germline values: CDR1 LNHDA, CDR2 SQIVND (reference sequence). Trimming took off 3 bases at V and 5 bases at J, with 10 bases between the two ends. This chain's CDR3 is CASSMNRVNEKLFF. The CDR3 DNA follows: TGTGCCAGTAGTATGAACAGAGTCAATGAAAAACTGTTTTTT.

This sequence joins TRBV25-1 and TRBJ2-7; TRBD1 matches at 7 bases. The CDR3 has 14 residues. Germline-derived CDR1 and CDR2 are MGHDK and SYGVNS. V shed 8 bases and J 3 bases; nucleotides not matched to a gene: 10. CDR3 in amino acids: CASSIRDRDYEQYF. Written as DNA, the CDR3 is TGTGCCAGCTCAATCCGGGACAGAGACTACGAGCAGTACTTC.

The chain carries TRBV5-1 and TRBJ2-1, with a tentative D call TRBD1 (5 bases). The V gene lost 0 bases and the J gene lost 4 bases, with 14 bases spanning the gap. This CDR3 has 16 amino acids. CDR1 and CDR2 (germline): SGHRS, YFSETQ. CDR3 DNA sequence: TGCGCCAGCAGCTTGGTCCGAGGACAACTATACAATGAGCAGTTCTTC. This encodes CASSLVRGQLYNEQFF.